This T cell receptor beta chain was captured by sequencing in a study of cytomegalovirus exposure and HLA in healthy donors. Among the 120 subjects of the validation cohort, separate from the approximately 700-subject first cohort, were the donors. Study-wide points: Subsequent analysis revealed that first-cohort TCR clusters tended to co-occur in the 120 validation repertoires.

TCRdb keeps only in-frame clones here, not all; method: immunoSEQ multiplex PCR. Among about 160,000 clones listed, about nine tenths were seen once. Details on this clone: The antigen remains unidentified.

Germline V gene sequence: CDR1 MDHEN, CDR2 SYDVKM. V was trimmed by 4 bases and J by 6 bases, leaving 10 bases between them. CDR3 length: 13 residues. This receptor was obtained from a woman aged 25 to 39 in good health and CMV-seronegative. V and J are TRBV28 and TRBJ1-5; D gene uncertain. Sequenced material: PBMCs. The CDR3 sequence: CASSYDVGQPQHF. CDR3 bases: TGTGCCAGCAGTTACGACGTAGGTCAGCCCCAGCATTTT.